A single sample gave rise to the 16 T cell receptor beta chains below, sequenced in a study of CD4 T cells in relation to SARS-CoV-2 and coronaviruses. Libraries were prepared by immunoSEQ multiplex PCR; TCRdb keeps only in-frame clonotypes and omits some of them. The sample comprises 15,000 to 20,000 clones, about 80% of which are singletons, and around 10% rests with the top ten. Their cognate antigens are unknown. The unexposed donors gave CD4+ T cells in about 2011-2018, prior to COVID-19. After about 10 days of culture, CD4+ T cells were isolated. The specimen sequenced was CD4+ T cells from PBMCs, cultured in vitro. These receptors all stem from a human donor in good health.

The J gene is TRBJ2-4, the V gene TRBV2; TRBD1 matches 7 bases. The CDR3 sequence is 12 residues long. Unmatched junction bases numbered 10, after V lost 4 bases and J lost 16 bases. The germline V gene has CDR1 SNHLY and CDR2 FYNNEI. CDR3 residues: CASSGSGTAGYF. CDR3 in DNA: TGTGCCAGCAGTGGTTCCGGGACAGCTGGCTACTTC.

The CDR3: CASSVEDSQGETQYF. DNA of the CDR3: TGTGCCAGCAGCGTAGAGGATTCTCAGGGAGAGACCCAGTACTTC. This chain uses TRBV9 with TRBJ2-5; tentative D call: TRBD1 (5 bases). The CDR3 has 15 residues. Trimming removed 0 bases at V and 4 bases at J, with 13 bases between. Per the germline V gene, CDR1 is SGDLS and CDR2 is YYNGEE.

V gene TRBV6-2 or TRBV6-3 combines with J gene TRBJ2-5; no reliable D call. V gave up 2 bases and J gave up 2 bases, with 9 bases separating them. The CDR3 is 14 amino acids. Germline CDR1 is MNHEY and CDR2 is SVGEGT. The CDR3 loop reads CASSYLIPQETQYF. In DNA, the CDR3 is TGTGCCAGCAGTTACCTAATACCTCAAGAGACCCAGTACTTC.

This rearrangement joins TRBV6-2 or TRBV6-3 to TRBJ2-7; D unclear. This CDR3 contains 12 residues. Looked up from germline, CDR1 is MNHEY and CDR2 is SVGEGT. V shed 6 bases and J shed 4 bases, with 10 bases lying between them. CDR3 bases: TGTGCCAGCAGCCCTCGCGCTTACGAGCAGTACTTC. Protein product: CASSPRAYEQYF.

V and J are TRBV3-1 (or the pseudogene TRBV3-2) and TRBJ2-5; D is uncertain. V lost 3 bases and J lost 1, with 9 bases in between. The CDR3 length is 14 residues. Germline CDR1 reads LGHDT; CDR2 reads YNNKEL (reference sequence). The CDR3 here is CASSQWMGQETQYF. CDR3 sequence (DNA): TGTGCCAGCAGCCAGTGGATGGGCCAAGAGACCCAGTACTTC.

The genes are TRBV11-2 and TRBJ1-2; D is perhaps TRBD1 (6 bases). V lost 0 bases, J lost 1 base, and 15 bases lay in between. CDR1 is SGHAT and CDR2 is FQNNGV in the germline V gene. This CDR3 has 17 residues. Here the CDR3 DNA reads TGTGCCAGCAGCTTAGATGCAGGGGAAGGGGTTAACTATGGCTACACCTTC. Its protein is CASSLDAGEGVNYGYTF.

The J gene is TRBJ1-6, the V gene TRBV3-1 (or the pseudogene TRBV3-2); D remains ambiguous. V lost 3 bases and J lost 8, with 11 bases in between. The CDR3 runs to 14 residues. Germline CDR1 and CDR2: LGHDT and YNNKEL (reference sequence). Here the CDR3 reads CASSHSAPHSPLHF. In DNA form, the CDR3 reads TGTGCCAGCAGCCACTCGGCGCCCCATTCACCCCTCCACTTT.

This chain uses TRBV4-3 with TRBJ1-1; possible D gene TRBD1, 5 bases. V was cut by 1 base and J by 1 base, with 10 bases left in between. The CDR3 runs to 15 residues. Germline V gives CDR1 LGHNA, CDR2 YSLEER. The CDR3, as DNA: TGCGCCAGCAGCCAAGTCCCGGGGGGGAACACTGAAGCTTTCTTT. Protein product: CASSQVPGGNTEAFF.

This clone has only one observation. V is TRBV2 and J is TRBJ1-4; D unresolved. This CDR3 is 13 amino acids long. Germline V gene lookup returns CDR1 SNHLY and CDR2 FYNNEI. V lost 6 bases and J lost 8, with 13 bases in between. The CDR3 sequence: CASRQVLKEKLFF. CDR3 sequence (DNA): TGTGCCAGCAGGCAGGTCTTAAAGGAAAAACTGTTTTTT.

This clone rates as medium-sized. The rearrangement uses TRBV7-2 and TRBJ2-5, with a tentative D call TRBD2 (5 bases). The CDR3 is made up of 14 amino acids. Germline V gene lookup returns CDR1 SGHTA and CDR2 FQGNSA. Trimming shortened V by 5 bases and J by 3 bases, and 13 bases separated the two germline ends. CDR3 protein: CASSPFGREETQYF. CDR3 nucleotide sequence: TGTGCCAGCAGCCCCTTCGGGCGGGAAGAGACCCAGTACTTC.

The genes are TRBV29-1 and TRBJ1-1; 8 bases are shared with TRBD1. Germline CDR1 reads SQVTM; CDR2 reads ANQGSEA. The J segment lost 11 bases and the V segment lost 0 bases, leaving 14 bases of the junction unmatched. The CDR3 covers 15 residues. In DNA, the CDR3 is TGCAGCGTTGAAGACCTCTCCCCGACAGGGGTTTTGGCTTTCTTT. This codes for CSVEDLSPTGVLAFF.

CDR3 protein: CASSLDQGAREQYF. DNA for the CDR3: TGTGCCAGCAGCTTAGACCAGGGGGCTCGCGAGCAGTACTTC. The chain couples TRBV11-2 to TRBJ2-7; 8 bases agree with TRBD1. Germline CDR1 SGHAT, CDR2 FQNNGV. J lost 6 bases, V lost 0 bases, and 4 bases had no gene match. The CDR3 is made up of 14 amino acids.

This chain joins TRBV9 and TRBJ1-6; 7 bases align to TRBD1. The CDR3 totals 14 residues. The germline V gene has CDR1 SGDLS and CDR2 YYNGEE. V was clipped by 4 bases and J by 7 bases; unmatched bases: 5. The CDR3 reads CASSTGTDNSPLHF. CDR3 coding DNA: TGTGCCAGCAGCACCGGGACAGACAATTCACCCCTCCACTTT.

CDR3 amino acids: CASSPGVAQPQHF. As DNA, the CDR3 is TGTGCCAGCTCACCGGGGGTGGCTCAGCCCCAGCATTTT. V and J are TRBV18 and TRBJ1-5, with a possible D match to TRBD1 (5 bases). This CDR3 spans 13 amino acids. Trimming took off 3 bases at V and 6 bases at J, with 9 bases between the two ends. Germline V gene sequence: CDR1 KGHSH, CDR2 LQKENI.

The chain recombines TRBV5-1 with TRBJ2-2, with D perhaps TRBD1 or TRBD2 (6 bases each). This CDR3 is built from 16 residues. V was cut by 6 bases and J by 5 bases, with 20 bases left in between. Germline values: CDR1 SGHRS, CDR2 YFSETQ. DNA of the CDR3: TGCGCCAGCAACAATCCTTCACAGGGAGGAACCGGGGAGCTGTTTTTT. This codes for CASNNPSQGGTGELFF.

This clone appeared once. V usage is TRBV6-6 and J usage is TRBJ2-5; D tentatively reads TRBD1 or TRBD2 (6 bases each). V lost 0 bases and J lost 5, with 7 bases in between. The CDR3 is 13 residues long. Germline V gives CDR1 MNHNY, CDR2 SVGAGI (reference sequence). CDR3 DNA sequence: TGTGCCAGCAGTTACTCGGGGGGCGAGACCCAGTACTTC. Amino acids: CASSYSGGETQYF.